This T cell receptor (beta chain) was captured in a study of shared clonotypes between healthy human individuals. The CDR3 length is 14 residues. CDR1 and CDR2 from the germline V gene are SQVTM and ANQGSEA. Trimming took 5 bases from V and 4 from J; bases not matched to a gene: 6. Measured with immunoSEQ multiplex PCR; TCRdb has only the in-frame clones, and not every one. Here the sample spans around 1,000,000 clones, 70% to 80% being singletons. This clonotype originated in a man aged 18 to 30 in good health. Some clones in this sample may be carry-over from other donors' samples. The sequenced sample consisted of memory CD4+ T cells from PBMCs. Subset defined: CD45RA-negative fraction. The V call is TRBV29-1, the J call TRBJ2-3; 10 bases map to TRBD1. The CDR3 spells CSVLGGTGADTQYF. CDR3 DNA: TGCAGCGTTTTAGGTGGGACAGGGGCAGATACGCAGTATTTT.